This is a list of T cell receptor beta chains from one sample in a study of brain metastases from non-small cell lung cancer. Clones were sequenced by immunoSEQ multiplex PCR, and TCRdb holds only the in-frame ones, with some missing. The sample consists of about 3,100 clones, about 80% of them appearing once. Material: tissue from a brain metastasis. Receptor source: a donor aged 40 or over with non-small cell lung cancer. The conserved cysteine and the conserved F or W are not part of the CDR3 here.

V: TRBV2; J: TRBJ2-4; CDR3: ANSEKGSAAKNIQY
V: TRBV24-1; J: TRBJ2-2; CDR3: ATSDLTSGKLF
V: TRBV27; J: TRBJ2-7; CDR3: ASSSGTSIYEQY
V: TRBV24-1; J: TRBJ1-1; CDR3: ATSDNGRSAEAF
V: TRBV3-1/TRBV3-2; J: TRBJ2-1; CDR3: ASSQGRTTYNEQF
V: TRBV7-8; J: TRBJ2-2; CDR3: ASSSRTGAPPFSGELF
V: TRBV7-9; J: TRBJ2-7; CDR3: ASSLFGTSGIKYEQY
V: TRBV14; J: TRBJ1-1; CDR3: ASSQVDRNTEAF
V: TRBV19; J: TRBJ2-6; CDR3: ASRTTGTGDAGANVLT
V: TRBV2; J: TRBJ1-3; CDR3: ASSSRRQNSGNTIY
V: TRBV9; J: TRBJ1-3; CDR3: ASNKRPQNPRSGNTIY
V: TRBV29-1; J: TRBJ2-1; CDR3: SADLAGDQQF
V: TRBV28; J: TRBJ1-2; CDR3: ASSSPLGGPNYGYT
V: TRBV27; J: TRBJ2-2; CDR3: ASSWGQNTGELF
V: TRBV3-1/TRBV3-2; J: TRBJ2-2; CDR3: ASSPTGNAGELF
V: TRBV2; J: TRBJ2-7; CDR3: ASSKWVGQGTTYEQY
V: TRBV2; J: TRBJ2-7; CDR3: ASSELAGFSYEQY
V: TRBV27; J: TRBJ1-5; CDR3: ASKQGGSNQPQH
V: TRBV30; J: TRBJ2-6; CDR3: AWSPWTSSGANVLT
V: TRBV5-4; J: TRBJ1-4; CDR3: ASSPTGPNEKLF
V: TRBV29-1; J: TRBJ2-5; CDR3: SGTRVSKGGTQY
V: TRBV9; J: TRBJ2-1; CDR3: ASSVGRDRSNEQF
V: TRBV6-5; J: TRBJ1-1; CDR3: ASSLGTGRTEAF
V: TRBV5-1; J: TRBJ2-5; CDR3: ASSLGAVGKETQY
V: TRBV5-1; J: TRBJ1-4; CDR3: ASTMGTGGYNEKLF
V: TRBV7-9; J: TRBJ1-2; CDR3: ASSSNRGRSSFYGYT
V: TRBV3-1/TRBV3-2; J: TRBJ2-5; CDR3: ASSQVGEETQY
V: TRBV28; J: TRBJ1-4; CDR3: ASSSGEGYEKLF
V: TRBV30; J: TRBJ2-1; CDR3: AWSTGQGSSYNEQF
V: TRBV6-5; J: TRBJ2-6; CDR3: ASRRGVSGANVLT
V: TRBV5-8; J: TRBJ1-3; CDR3: ASSSDVRGQAH
V: TRBV5-6; J: TRBJ2-7; CDR3: ASTKIGSGSSYEQY